Following are 15 T cell receptor beta chains from one sample sequenced in a study of cytomegalovirus exposure and HLA in healthy donors (dated by TCRdb to the late 2010s). The receptor library was made with the immunoSEQ multiplex PCR assay. For the multiplex PCR, a mixture combining 60 forward primers for TCR Vbeta segments and 13 reverse primers for TCR Jbeta segments was used. TCRdb limited this immuneACCESS table to in-frame rearrangements with V and J called. A share of clones is missing; checked studies link under half to unresolved V genes, and the rest is unexplained. The sample data list 150,000 to 200,000 clones, and about four fifths of these were observed just once. The top ten constitute around 5.9% of the sample. The sample consisted of PBMCs. The source of these receptors is a woman aged 30 to 39 in good health and CMV-seropositive.

The chain recombines TRBV4-3 with TRBJ2-1; possibly TRBD1 for D (5 bases). CDR3 length: 19 amino acids. V lost 0 bases to trimming and J lost 5 bases, with 23 bases between them. Germline lookup yields CDR1 LGHNA and CDR2 YSLEER. The CDR3 protein is CASSQDHIRGKNVNNEQFF. The CDR3 bases are TGCGCCAGCAGCCAAGATCACATTAGGGGCAAAAACGTTAACAATGAGCAGTTCTTC.

The DNA of the CDR3 is TGTGCCAGCGTCCGGGACAGGGGCACAGATACGCAGTATTTT. Translation: CASVRDRGTDTQYF. The J gene is TRBJ2-3, the V gene TRBV19; 9 bases match TRBD1. This CDR3 is 14 amino acids long. From germline, CDR1 is LNHDA and CDR2 SQIVND (reference sequence). V was clipped by 9 bases and J by 1 base; unmatched bases: 5.

The gene calls are TRBV15 and TRBJ1-4; no clear D. This CDR3 spans 14 amino acids. CDR1 and CDR2 from the germline V gene are LNHNV and YYDKDF (reference sequence). Deletions cut 6 bases from V and 0 bases from J, with 8 bases between. The CDR3 DNA follows: TGTGCCACCAGAGCGACTGCAACTAATGAAAAACTGTTTTTT. Amino acids: CATRATATNEKLFF.

The rearrangement joins TRBV2 to TRBJ1-5, with D perhaps matching TRBD1 (5 bases). V was pared by 4 bases and J by 7 bases, with 20 bases between. Germline V CDR1 and CDR2: SNHLY, FYNNEI. The CDR3 runs 16 residues. The chain's CDR3 is CASSAIFRDGGQPQHF. The CDR3 coding sequence is TGTGCCAGCAGTGCTATTTTCCGGGACGGGGGGCAGCCCCAGCATTTT. The full variable domain, completed using reference TRBV2 and TRBJ1-5, is EPEVTQTPSHQVTQMGQEVILRCVPISNHLYFYWYRQILGQKVEFLVSFYNNEISEKSEIFDDQFSVERPDGSNFTLKIRSTKLEDSAMYFCASSAIFRDGGQPQHFGDGTRLSIL.

As DNA, the CDR3 is TGTGCCAGCAGTTACTTGGCATCCCGCACAGATACGCAGTATTTT. It yields the protein CASSYLASRTDTQYF. This chain joins TRBV6-5 and TRBJ2-3; D unclear. V lost 1 base and J 1 base, leaving 9 bases between the germline ends. The CDR3 has 15 residues. Germline assignment: CDR1 MNHEY and CDR2 SVGAGI.

The chain employs TRBV25-1 and TRBJ2-7; 7 positions agree with TRBD2. V lost 1 base to trimming and J lost 5 bases; unmatched junction nucleotides: 5. The CDR3 length is 14 residues. Germline V gene sequence: CDR1 MGHDK, CDR2 SYGVNS. CDR3 loop: CASSEWGGTNEQYF. The CDR3 nucleotides are TGTGCCAGCAGTGAATGGGGAGGGACGAACGAGCAGTACTTC.

V gene TRBV19 combines with J gene TRBJ2-7; no definite D call. CDR1 and CDR2 from the germline V gene are LNHDA and SQIVND (reference sequence). The CDR3 sequence is 13 residues long. Trimming pared 3 bases from V and 3 bases from J, leaving 9 bases between. The CDR3 spells CASSIHESYEQYF. The DNA of the CDR3 is TGTGCCAGTAGTATCCATGAGAGCTACGAGCAGTACTTC. Complete variable domain (other parts from reference TRBV19 and TRBJ2-7): DGGITQSPKYLFRKEGQNVTLSCEQNLNHDAMYWYRQDPGQGLRLIYYSQIVNDFQKGDIAEGYSVSREKKESFPLTVTSAQKNPTAFYLCASSIHESYEQYFGPGTRLTVT.

The rearrangement joins TRBV7-8 to TRBJ2-3; TRBD1 agrees at 8 bases. The CDR3 runs 15 residues. From germline, CDR1 is SGHVS and CDR2 FQNEAQ. With V trimmed by 3 bases and J by 6 bases, 8 bases remained unmatched. Here the CDR3 DNA reads TGTGCCAGCAGCTTTAGGCAGGGGGCTACGGATACGCAGTATTTT. Translation gives CASSFRQGATDTQYF.

The chain combines TRBV4-2 with TRBJ2-3; D is possibly TRBD2 (7 bases). CDR1 LGHNA and CDR2 YNFKEQ come from the germline V gene. The CDR3 has 17 amino acids. V was clipped by 0 bases and J by 6 bases, with 19 bases between them. The CDR3 nucleotides are TGTGCCAGCAGCCAAGATCCAATAGGGGGGGGGCCTGATACGCAGTATTTT. It yields the protein CASSQDPIGGGPDTQYF.

This rearrangement joins TRBV10-3 to TRBJ2-1; 15 bases fit TRBD2. V shed 4 bases, J shed 7 bases, and the junction held 14 bases outside the gene matches. The CDR3 loop spans 19 amino acids. CDR1 is ENHRY and CDR2 is SYGVKD in the germline V gene. CDR3: CAISAVDGTSGGIGNEQFF. DNA for the CDR3: TGTGCCATCAGTGCAGTCGACGGGACTAGCGGGGGGATAGGGAATGAGCAGTTCTTC.

In this sample, this clone turned up a few times. The V and J genes are TRBV29-1 and TRBJ2-5, with 7 bases identical to TRBD2. J was trimmed by 5 bases and V by 0 bases; bases with no gene match: 6. The CDR3 is 14 amino acids. CDR1 SQVTM and CDR2 ANQGSEA come from the germline V gene. CDR3 in amino acids: CSVEERERVETQYF. CDR3 nucleotides: TGCAGCGTTGAAGAGCGGGAGAGGGTTGAGACCCAGTACTTC.

The chain recombines TRBV5-1 with TRBJ1-1; TRBD1 matches 7 bases. V shed 6 bases and J 0 bases; nucleotides not matched to a gene: 5. Germline V CDR1 and CDR2: SGHRS, YFSETQ. This CDR3 comprises 14 residues. As DNA, the CDR3 is TGCGCCAGCACCCTGACAGGGTTGAACACTGAAGCTTTCTTT. It codes for CASTLTGLNTEAFF.

The chain combines TRBV5-5 with TRBJ2-1; no clear D gene. Trimming removed 2 bases from V and 8 bases from J, with 11 bases in between. Per the germline V gene, CDR1 is SGHKS and CDR2 is YYEKEE (reference sequence). CDR3 length: 13 amino acids. As DNA, the CDR3 is TGTGCCAGCAGCTTACAGCCCCGCGATGAGCAGTTCTTC. It codes for CASSLQPRDEQFF.

This clone was counted once. The chain couples TRBV15 to TRBJ1-2; 7 bases line up with TRBD1. The CDR3 spans 15 residues. Germline lookup yields CDR1 LNHNV and CDR2 YYDKDF (reference sequence). J lost 3 bases, V lost 2 bases, and 6 bases had no gene match. CDR3 in DNA: TGTGCCACCAGCAGAACCCAGGGGGGATACTATGGCTACACCTTC. This sequence encodes CATSRTQGGYYGYTF.

The rearrangement links TRBV9 to TRBJ2-5; 9 bases line up with TRBD1. CDR1 SGDLS and CDR2 YYNGEE come from the germline V gene. There are 14 residues in the CDR3. V shed 3 bases and J 3 bases; nucleotides not matched to a gene: 3. CDR3: CASSARTGEETQYF. For the CDR3, the DNA is TGTGCCAGCAGCGCCCGGACAGGGGAAGAGACCCAGTACTTC.